Below, one T cell receptor beta chain is given with its context. Which antigen it targets is not known. Qualities for individual bases were not recorded, and no much larger clone is one base off. The immunoSEQ Assay, a bias-controlled multiplex PCR, was used to amplify TCRbeta CDR3 regions from genomic DNA. For the original study's pipeline: The number of nucleated cells in each sample was estimated by amplification of reference gene primers within the assay. To quantify the absolute abundance of each unique TCRbeta CDR3 rearrangement, sequence reads were collapsed and filtered. Productive Simpson clonality was computed per sample as the square root of Simpson's diversity index over productive rearrangements. The source is immuneACCESS, and TCRdb retained only in-frame sequences with V and J called. Part of the clones is not carried over; for the studies checked, unresolved V genes explain less than half of this, and the remainder is unexplained. V and J calls and clone size are as listed in that table; D and trimming were resolved from the DNA. This sample is represented by more than 250,000 clones; 88% of them were singletons. The ten largest clones capture around 1.6% of the sample.

In Seattle, one collaborating source enrolled patients while the infection was active and tracked those patients longitudinally over the course of disease. Each collaborating institution followed its own protocols to collect whole blood in K2EDTA tubes. Collaborator samples were shipped for TCRbeta analysis as frozen whole blood, isolated PBMCs, or DNA extracted from either sample type. Trimming takes 0 bases from V and 8 bases from J, and the germline ends sit 14 bases apart. The cysteine opens and the phenylalanine closes a CDR3 of 16 amino acids. Only CDR3 DNA is held: 48 bases, read in frame from base 1. Via the germline V gene (reference sequence), CDR1 is MNHNY and CDR2 SVGAGI. This entry is derived from a study of blood T cell repertoires in COVID-19 (dated by TCRdb to 2018 to 2020). About the study as a whole: Samples from collaborators originated in the United States, Italy and Spain and spanned both the acute and convalescent phases of COVID-19. The prospective study material was composed of cDNA or gDNA derived from T cells, B-cell-depleted T cells, or PBMCs. Sample metadata almost always included a de-identified subject ID, COVID-19 status, age in years and sex. Samples were obtained from the ongoing ImmuneRACE study (first 160 participants) and from 1,254 subjects provided by 6 global collaborators. Subjects who had been exposed to COVID-19, were actively infected with it, or had recovered from it provided the deeply sampled blood TCRbeta repertoires that made up the dataset. The repertoires were released in a freely available public database meant as a resource for research on the immune response to SARS-CoV-2. Where available, HLA class I and class II types were obtained from metadata supplied by the sample provider rather than from assay-based typing. General conclusions and limits of the study: Clinical and demographic metadata were provided uncurated, with the amount varying by source and participant.

The receptor was derived from a woman aged 25 to 39 with COVID-19, enrolled during active disease. Sequencing used peripheral blood. The sequence is built from TRBV6-6 and TRBJ1-6, with the D segment identity uncertain. The CDR3 protein: CASSYSGFRGDSPLHF. At the DNA level, the sequence is TGTGCCAGCAGTTACTCAGGTTTCCGGGGTGATTCACCCCTCCACTTT.